This T cell receptor (beta chain) was profiled in a study of identifying expanded T cells in peripheral blood (dated by TCRdb to between 2017 and 2020). For the study in its entirety: Technical replicates were generated by sequencing separate aliquots of the same genomic DNA pool, with four replicates compared pairwise.

General study outcomes and caveats: Across all healthy-donor time intervals, the beta-binomial model significantly cut both the number of clones called differentially abundant and the false-positive rate. It was expected by the authors that biological variance in healthy repertoires might increase further over much longer intervals, such as months to years. In all healthy donors, the variance in clone template counts between samples taken roughly two weeks apart rose significantly as total template count increased. The binomial model flagged roughly 1.1 differentially abundant clones between technical replicates, compared with approximately 16 over approximately two weeks and 19 over around four weeks.

During the collection period, no immune events, such as infections, were documented for the healthy donors. Time-dependent variance in a beta-binomial model of T-cell clone differential abundance was calibrated using healthy-donor blood repertoires as a training cohort. The training cohort comprised 10 or so healthy donors, 3 female and 7 male. On average the donors were approximately 43 years old, and their ages spanned about 29 to 65 years. Obtained from a commercial supplier, whole blood was collected from each healthy donor at three time points set around two weeks apart. For immunosequencing, genomic DNA was extracted from unsorted whole blood. As regards this clone: No cognate antigen has been identified for it. Nothing much larger sits one base from this clone, and base qualities are not available.

TCRbeta CDR3 regions were profiled by bias-controlled multiplex PCR amplification of genomic DNA with the immunoSEQ Assay. The authors' analysis ran thus. To quantify the absolute abundance of each unique TCRbeta CDR3 region, the sequences were collapsed and filtered. Differential abundance was assessed using a binomial (Fisher-equivalent) model and a beta-binomial model in which time-dependent variance fitted from healthy donors was added. Any clone with fewer than 5 combined templates was excluded, and a clone was called differentially abundant if its Benjamini-Hochberg FDR was below 0.01. The form v = (b*log(k)+a)^2 was used to model beta-binomial variance as a function of total template count across the two samples. Imported from immuneACCESS, the table was reduced by TCRdb to in-frame sequences with V and J called. These copies leave out some clones; in studies compared against another copy, an unresolved V gene accounts for under half, and the cause of the remainder is not known. V and J calls and clone size follow that table, whereas D and trimming were derived from the DNA. The sample has approximately 140,000 clones on record, 86% of them singletons. About 8% of the sample is held by the ten biggest clonotypes.

There are 15 amino acids in the CDR3, from cysteine to phenylalanine inclusive. The only DNA kept is the CDR3, 45 bases in frame from the first base. Trimming takes 2 bases off V and 2 bases off J; junction bases not matched to a gene: 5. In the germline V gene, CDR1 corresponds to SGHTA and CDR2 to FQGNSA. This clonotype originated in a person aged 18 to 75 in good health. The rearrangement combines TRBV7-2 with TRBJ2-5, with TRBD2 identical over 7 junction bases. Sequencing used blood. The CDR3 region reads CASSLQLAAQETQYF. DNA sequence: TGTGCCAGCAGCTTACAGCTAGCGGCTCAAGAGACCCAGTACTTC. Full variable domain (CDR3 extended with the reference TRBV7-2 and TRBJ2-5 proteins): GAGVSQSPSNKVTEKGKDVELRCDPISGHTALYWYRQSLGQGLEFLIYFQGNSAPDKSGLPSDRFSAERTGGSVSTLTIQRTQQEDSAVYLCASSLQLAAQETQYFGPGTRLLVL.